Presented here are 9 T cell receptor beta chains from one specimen sequenced in a study of blood T cell repertoires in COVID-19. Clones were read by immunoSEQ multiplex PCR, and TCRdb kept only the in-frame ones, dropping some. The sample lists tens of thousands of clones; about 72% were seen once. Sequencing was done on a sample of peripheral blood. The receptor set was obtained from a woman in her fifties or sixties with acute or convalescent COVID-19.

The CDR3 protein is CASSLGQGWTEAFF. CDR3 sequence (DNA): TGTGCCAGCAGCCTGGGCCAGGGGTGGACTGAAGCTTTCTTT. The genes are TRBV5-6 and TRBJ1-1; perhaps TRBD1 as D (6 bases). The germline V and J ends were trimmed by 4 bases and 5 bases, with 15 bases remaining between them. This CDR3 has 14 residues. CDR1 is SGHDT and CDR2 is YYEEEE in the germline V gene.

This chain joins TRBV7-3 and TRBJ1-1; D is possibly TRBD1 (5 bases). The CDR3 has 15 amino acids. Trimming stripped 0 bases from V and 12 bases from J, with 20 bases between. Germline V gives CDR1 SGHTA, CDR2 FQGTGA. CDR3 DNA sequence: TGTGCCAGCAGCTTAACGGGGCAGCTGGCGGGGGAGACTTTCTTT. Translating it yields CASSLTGQLAGETFF.

The chain is built from TRBV25-1 and TRBJ2-3; 9 nucleotides align to TRBD2. The CDR3 sequence is 17 residues long. CDR1 MGHDK and CDR2 SYGVNS come from the germline V gene. Germline trimming cut 3 bases from V and 4 bases from J; bases unmatched to any gene: 11. This CDR3 reads CASSDPTRGGGADTQYF. The CDR3, as DNA: TGTGCCAGCAGTGATCCGACGAGGGGCGGGGGGGCAGATACGCAGTATTTT.

This clone was seen more than once but under ten times. The chain recombines TRBV7-3 with TRBJ2-3; 7 bases are shared with TRBD2. V lost 2 bases to trimming and J lost 3 bases; unmatched junction nucleotides: 5. The CDR3 has 15 residues. The germline gives CDR1 SGHTA, CDR2 FQGTGA. The CDR3 loop reads CASSLQPSGTDTQYF. CDR3 sequence (DNA): TGTGCCAGCAGCTTACAGCCTAGCGGAACAGATACGCAGTATTTT.

For the CDR3, the DNA is TGTGCCAGCAGTGCCGGGACTCCCAATGAGCAGTTCTTC. As protein: CASSAGTPNEQFF. V gene TRBV27 combines with J gene TRBJ2-1; tentative D call: TRBD2 (6 bases). This CDR3 region has 13 residues. CDR1 and CDR2 from the germline V gene are MNHEY and SMNVEV (reference sequence). The V end was cut by 5 bases, the J end by 6 bases, with 11 bases between.

This chain joins TRBV28 and TRBJ1-2; 10 nucleotides agree with TRBD1. After removal of 2 bases from V and 3 bases from J, the junction contained 12 bases not matched to a gene. The CDR3 runs to 18 residues. Germline V lookup: CDR1 MDHEN, CDR2 SYDVKM. The CDR3 sequence is CASSLTAMTGGFDYGYTF. CDR3 coding DNA: TGTGCCAGCAGTTTAACAGCGATGACAGGGGGCTTCGACTATGGCTACACCTTC.

The V and J genes are TRBV7-9 and TRBJ1-6; TRBD1 agrees at 9 bases. V dropped 4 bases and J dropped 9; count of bases not matched to a gene: 10. CDR3 length: 16 residues. Germline V gene data show CDR1 as SEHNR and CDR2 as FQNEAQ (reference sequence). Here the CDR3 reads CASSYIPGQGLSPLHF. The CDR3, as DNA: TGTGCCAGCAGCTATATACCGGGACAGGGACTTTCACCCCTCCACTTT.

This rearrangement joins TRBV6-6 to TRBJ1-4; a weak D match, TRBD1 (5 bases). Trimming took off 4 bases at V and 7 bases at J, with 13 bases between the two ends. The CDR3 has 14 amino acids. Germline V CDR1 and CDR2: MNHNY, SVGAGI (reference sequence). The CDR3 sequence: CASSSGGVPEKLFF. The CDR3 DNA reads TGTGCCAGCAGTTCCGGGGGGGTTCCTGAAAAACTGTTTTTT.

This clone was detected only a few times. V gene TRBV2 combines with J gene TRBJ2-5, with 7 bases that match TRBD1. Germline CDR1 reads SNHLY; CDR2 reads FYNNEI. This CDR3 comprises 13 residues. J lost 3 bases, V lost 10 bases, and 8 bases had no gene match. In nucleotides, the CDR3 is TGTGCCATCCGGCAGGGGGTGGAAGAGACCCAGTACTTC. Amino acid sequence: CAIRQGVEETQYF.